This T cell receptor beta chain was identified in a study of blood T cell repertoires in COVID-19. At the level of the study: Whether acute or convalescent, the COVID-19 samples came from the United States, Italy and Spain.

TCRdb keeps only in-frame clones here, not all; method: immunoSEQ multiplex PCR. The sample contains approximately 250,000 clones, roughly 82% of which appear only once. The CDR3 is 15 amino acids. The V and J ends lost 6 bases and 1 base, in that order; junction bases with no gene match: 8. Germline V gene sequence: CDR1 MNHEY, CDR2 SVGAGI. Sequenced: peripheral blood. This rearrangement joins TRBV6-5 to TRBJ2-7; 8 bases align to TRBD2. This receptor was taken from a woman aged 40 to 55 who had recovered from COVID-19. As DNA, the CDR3 is TGTGCCAGCAGGAACCCCGGGGGGGAATCCTACGAGCAGTACTTC. Translation: CASRNPGGESYEQYF.